These 16 T cell receptor beta chains were sequenced from one sample in a study of regulatory T cells in long-lasting Graves disease. Building of the TCR beta libraries involved iRepertoire HTBI primers and Arm-PCR of CDR3 regions. In TCRdb, the multiplex PCR reads were re-called with MiXCR into one record per CDR3 protein. Of some 500,000 distinct CDR3 sequences in the sample, about 16% were seen once. Time point meaning: newly diagnosed GD, antithyroid drugs for less than 3 months. Construction of the TCR library relied on RNA isolated from PBMCs. These data also featured in a second study, about T cells in Graves' hyperthyroidism and ophthalmopathy.

This specimen consisted of peripheral blood mononuclear cells (PBMCs), obtained at new diagnosis, from a patient treated with antithyroid drugs. The receptors were gathered from a woman aged 40 to 65 with Graves disease.

This clonotype was counted at least ten times. V is TRBV7-9 and J is TRBJ2-7, with D maybe TRBD2 (5 bases). V was pared by 3 bases and J by 3 bases, with 9 bases between. The CDR3 has 13 amino acids. Germline V gene data show CDR1 as SEHNR and CDR2 as FQNEAQ (reference sequence). CDR3 DNA: TGTGCCAGCAGCTTCGGGGTGATCTACGAGCAGTACTTC. Protein: CASSFGVIYEQYF.

At least ten counts were recorded for this clonotype. V and J are TRBV3-1 and TRBJ2-7; tentative D call: TRBD2 (6 bases). Germline V gene sequence: CDR1 LGHDT, CDR2 YNNKEL (reference sequence). Trimming stripped 4 bases from V and 0 bases from J, with 13 bases between. The CDR3 is 15 residues long. Written as DNA, the CDR3 is TGTGCCAGCAGCCCAGGAGGGTCAGTCTCCTACGAGCAGTACTTC. As protein: CASSPGGSVSYEQYF.

This clonotype was picked up many times. This sequence joins TRBV13 and TRBJ1-1; 7 bases are a match to TRBD1. Germline trimming cut 4 bases from V and 1 base from J; bases unmatched to any gene: 3. The CDR3 loop spans 14 amino acids. From germline, CDR1 is PRHDT and CDR2 FYEKMQ (reference sequence). CDR3 protein: CASSSWTGNTEAFF. In nucleotides, the CDR3 is TGTGCCAGCAGCTCCTGGACAGGGAACACTGAAGCTTTCTTT.

Ten or more counts support this clonotype. The chain uses TRBV11-3 and TRBJ1-1, with D unclear. Trimming shortened V by 5 bases and J by 1 base, and 8 bases separated the two germline ends. From germline, CDR1 is SGHNT and CDR2 YENEEA. The CDR3 contains 13 residues. DNA for the CDR3: TGTGCCAGCAGCCCCCCGTGGAACACTGAAGCTTTCTTT. It codes for CASSPPWNTEAFF. Full variable domain (remainder filled in from reference TRBV11-3 and TRBJ1-1): EAGVVQSPRYKIIEKKQPVAFWCNPISGHNTLYWYLQNLGQGPELLIRYENEEAVDDSQLPKDRFSAERLKGVDSTLKIQPAELGDSAVYLCASSPPWNTEAFFGQGTRLTVV.

Points on this clonotype: Compared with germline, one end of the junction differs, possibly owing to a read error. CDR3 coding DNA: TGTGCCAGCAGCCAGACGAGGACAGGGGACCTCACTGGGGCCAGCGTCCTGACTTTC. Encoded protein: CASSQTRTGDLTGASVLTF. V and J are TRBV12-3 or TRBV12-4 and TRBJ2-6, with 9 bases aligning to TRBD1. The CDR3 totals 19 residues.

Many counts were recorded for this clonotype. This chain links TRBV11-3 with TRBJ1-1, with D maybe TRBD1 (5 bases). The V end lost 5 bases, the J end lost 8 bases, and 12 bases lay between the germline ends. The CDR3 contains 12 residues. Germline V gives CDR1 SGHNT, CDR2 YENEEA. The CDR3 DNA sequence: TGTGCCAGCAGCCGGGATGGGGGAGAAGCTTTCTTT. Translated: CASSRDGGEAFF.

The chain recombines TRBV25-1 with TRBJ1-2, with D maybe TRBD1 (5 bases). The V gene lost 4 bases and the J gene lost 8 bases, with 14 bases spanning the gap. This CDR3 spans 13 amino acids. Germline V gene data show CDR1 as MGHDK and CDR2 as SYGVNS. In DNA, the CDR3 is TGTGCCAGCAGTGCCCGAGAAAGGGGAGGCTACACCTTC. Translated: CASSARERGGYTF.

The J gene is TRBJ2-1, the V gene TRBV3-1; 8 nucleotides line up with TRBD2. With 7 bases clipped from V and 10 bases from J, the junction kept 12 bases outside the gene matches. The CDR3 loop spans 14 amino acids. Germline V gene lookup returns CDR1 LGHDT and CDR2 YNNKEL (reference sequence). CDR3 amino acids: CASKGLAGDMEQFF. Written as DNA, the CDR3 is TGTGCCAGCAAAGGACTAGCCGGTGACATGGAGCAGTTCTTC.

On this clonotype: Lacking the conserved final phenylalanine or tryptophan, this CDR3 likely reflects a read error. CDR3 sequence (DNA): TGTGCCAGCATCACCGGGACCGTTGGCTACAATGAGCAGTTCCTC. It translates to CASITGTVGYNEQFL. The chain joins TRBV12-3 or TRBV12-4 to TRBJ2-1; D may match TRBD1 or TRBD2 (5 bases each). Between the trimmed V and J ends, which lost 7 bases and 3 bases, there was a span of 16 bases. The CDR3 runs 15 residues.

The V call is TRBV6-4, the J call TRBJ1-1; D call uncertain. Trimming pared 6 bases from V and 0 bases from J, leaving 14 bases between. The CDR3 consists of 15 residues. Germline V gives CDR1 MRHNA, CDR2 SNTAGT. The CDR3 DNA is TGTGCCAGCAGCGCCTCCGGAGACATGAACACTGAAGCTTTCTTT. This codes for CASSASGDMNTEAFF.

In this sample, this clonotype turned up many times. The rearrangement uses TRBV11-2 and TRBJ2-5; weak D call: TRBD2 (5 bases). V lost 2 bases and J 5 bases, leaving 9 bases between the germline ends. From germline, CDR1 is SGHAT and CDR2 FQNNGV. CDR3 size: 13 residues. The DNA for the CDR3 is TGTGCCAGCAGCTTAACTAGGCGGGAGACCCAGTACTTC. It is translated as CASSLTRRETQYF. Variable domain in full (rest from reference TRBV11-2 and TRBJ2-5): EAGVAQSPRYKIIEKRQSVAFWCNPISGHATLYWYQQILGQGPKLLIQFQNNGVVDDSQLPKDRFSAERLKGVDSTLKIQPAKLEDSAVYLCASSLTRRETQYFGPGTRLLVL.

The chain carries TRBV4-1 and TRBJ2-3; D possibly corresponds to TRBD2 (5 bases). Trimming removed 4 bases at V and 2 bases at J, with 22 bases between. CDR1 and CDR2 (germline): MGHRA, YSYEKL. The length of the CDR3 is 18 residues. The CDR3 DNA sequence: TGCGCCAGCAGCCGCTCACGGGGTTTTCACCAGAACACAGATACGCAGTATTTT. It translates to CASSRSRGFHQNTDTQYF.

Notes on this clonotype: At one end the junction does not follow the germline gene, possibly because of a read error. This chain links TRBV11-2 with TRBJ1-2, with TRBD1 matching over 7 bases. Germline CDR1 SGHAT, CDR2 FQNNGV. The CDR3 is 16 residues long. Here the CDR3 reads CASNKPGTVGSYGYTF. DNA of the CDR3: TGCGCCAGCAATAAGCCCGGGACAGTAGGGTCCTATGGCTACACCTTC.

This clonotype was seen ten or more times. The chain combines TRBV5-1 with TRBJ2-7; D is ambiguous. Germline CDR1 and CDR2: SGHRS and YFSETQ. CDR3 length equals 14 residues. V was trimmed by 1 base and J by 5 bases, leaving 13 bases between them. CDR3 sequence reads: CASSLTSPGDEQYF. The CDR3 region has the DNA TGCGCCAGCAGCTTGACAAGCCCTGGGGACGAGCAGTACTTC.

The rearrangement uses TRBV9 and TRBJ1-2; TRBD1 matches 8 bases. Trimming removed 4 bases from V and 4 bases from J; junction bases left unmatched: 15. Germline lookup yields CDR1 SGDLS and CDR2 YYNGEE. The CDR3 covers 17 residues. CDR3 nucleotides: TGTGCCAGCAGCCCAAACGTGCAGGGGGCGCTTAGCTATGGCTACACCTTC. Amino acid sequence: CASSPNVQGALSYGYTF.

This clonotype was seen many times. CDR3 loop: CASRPSRGMNTEAFF. CDR3 DNA: TGTGCCAGCAGACCGTCTAGGGGAATGAACACTGAAGCTTTCTTT. The V call is TRBV11-3, the J call TRBJ1-1, with D perhaps TRBD1 (5 bases). The CDR3 is 15 residues long. Trimming stripped 6 bases from V and 0 bases from J, with 14 bases between. CDR1 is SGHNT and CDR2 is YENEEA in the germline V gene.